These 9 T cell receptor beta chains came from one sample sequenced in a study of shared clonotypes between healthy human individuals. Sequencing was performed with immunoSEQ multiplex PCR; in TCRdb, only in-frame clones are kept and a portion is missing. Of fewer than 2.5 million clones in the sample, 93% were seen once. The sample comprised naive CD4+ T cells from PBMCs. Subset meaning: CD45RA+ positively selected. These receptor sequences come from a man younger than 35 in good health. Some clones in this sample may be carry-over from other donors' samples.

This clone was detected once. This chain uses TRBV28 with TRBJ2-1, with D possibly being TRBD1 or TRBD2 (5 bases each). Germline V gives CDR1 MDHEN, CDR2 SYDVKM. The CDR3 has 16 residues. The V end lost 7 bases, the J end lost 8 bases, and 24 bases lay between the germline ends. The CDR3 nucleotides read TGTGCCAGCAACCTACCTGTTGGGGCGGGCGGGCATGAGCAGTTCTTC. It encodes CASNLPVGAGGHEQFF.

The V and J genes are TRBV30 and TRBJ2-2; D remains ambiguous. Trimming cost V 1 base and J 5 bases, with 11 bases left between them. This CDR3 contains 14 residues. CDR1 GTSNPN and CDR2 SVGIG come from the germline V gene (reference sequence). The chain's CDR3 is CAWSGVAATGELFF. As DNA, the CDR3 is TGTGCCTGGAGTGGCGTGGCGGCGACCGGGGAGCTGTTTTTT.

The V call is TRBV5-6, the J call TRBJ2-6; D call uncertain. CDR1 and CDR2 from the germline V gene are SGHDT and YYEEEE. The CDR3 totals 16 residues. V was pared by 4 bases and J by 0 bases, with 11 bases between. The CDR3 loop is CASSPRHSSGANVLTF. In DNA form, the CDR3 reads TGTGCCAGCAGCCCTAGACACTCCTCTGGGGCCAACGTCCTGACTTTC.

This rearrangement joins TRBV7-9 to TRBJ2-7; tentatively, D is TRBD1 (6 bases). The CDR3 extends over 16 amino acids. Trimming took 1 base from V and 5 from J, leaving 18 bases between them. Germline V CDR1 and CDR2: SEHNR, FQNEAQ (reference sequence). Here the CDR3 DNA reads TGTGCCAGCAGCTTAGTCCTGTCTTATGACAGGAACGAGCAGTACTTC. Translated: CASSLVLSYDRNEQYF.

This chain links TRBV19 with TRBJ1-2; D is perhaps TRBD1 (5 bases). The CDR3 sequence is 14 residues long. The V gene lost 3 bases and the J gene lost 4 bases, with 12 bases spanning the gap. Germline assignment: CDR1 LNHDA and CDR2 SQIVND (reference sequence). CDR3 sequence: CASSMLAGTYGYTF. CDR3 coding DNA: TGTGCCAGTAGTATGTTGGCAGGGACCTATGGCTACACCTTC.

CDR3 DNA sequence: TGTGCCAGCAGCCGTAACTATGGCTACACCTTC. This gives the protein CASSRNYGYTF. The chain is built from TRBV7-9 and TRBJ1-2; no clear D gene. Trimming removed 5 bases at V and 1 base at J, with 2 bases between. CDR1 is SEHNR, CDR2 FQNEAQ, per germline (reference sequence). The CDR3 is 11 amino acids.

The genes are TRBV7-9 and TRBJ2-7; a possible D gene is TRBD1 (7 bases). The CDR3 length is 13 residues. With 5 bases removed from V and 9 bases from J, the gap between germline ends came to 17 bases. Germline loops: CDR1 SEHNR, CDR2 FQNEAQ (reference sequence). The CDR3 loop reads CASSPGGARGQYF. CDR3 DNA: TGTGCCAGCAGCCCAGGGGGAGCGCGGGGGCAGTACTTC.

The chain carries TRBV5-4 and TRBJ2-1; D perhaps matches TRBD1 (6 bases). V shed 3 bases and J shed 2 bases, with 15 bases lying between them. The CDR3 is 16 amino acids. CDR1 and CDR2 from the germline V gene are SGHNT and YYREEE (reference sequence). The CDR3, as DNA: TGTGCCAGCAGCTCGCGGGCAGGGGACCCCTACAATGAGCAGTTCTTC. Translation gives CASSSRAGDPYNEQFF.

The chain recombines TRBV28 with TRBJ2-1; a weak D match, TRBD2 (7 bases). The germline V gene has CDR1 MDHEN and CDR2 SYDVKM. This CDR3 comprises 14 residues. V was trimmed by 7 bases and J by 15 bases, leaving 25 bases between them. The CDR3 region is CASNEGRRERGGFF. CDR3 coding DNA: TGTGCCAGCAACGAGGGGCGGCGGGAGAGAGGGGGGTTCTTC.